The clone carrying this T cell receptor (beta chain) came up a few times. This specimen belongs to a study of T-cell reconstitution after alpha-beta-depleted transplantation in children. With V trimmed by 4 bases and J by 2 bases, 8 bases remained unmatched. Per the germline V gene, CDR1 is MNHEY and CDR2 is SVGEGT. This CDR3 has 16 amino acids. Unique molecular identifiers were incorporated into the prepared TCRbeta library. One entry per CDR3 protein results from TCRdb running MiXCR on the PCR reads. The sample includes some 500,000 distinct CDR3 sequences, around 17% of them seen just once. The material sequenced was PBMCs from the stem cell graft donor, taken from the stem cell graft. The origin of this receptor is a human donor who donated a stem cell graft to a child with acute lymphoblastic leukemia. The chain is built from TRBV6-2 or TRBV6-3 and TRBJ1-5; TRBD1 matches 7 bases. The CDR3 DNA follows: TGTGCCAGCAGTTCCCACAGGGGTGAGGGCAATCAGCCCCAGCATTTT. Amino acid sequence: CASSSHRGEGNQPQHF.